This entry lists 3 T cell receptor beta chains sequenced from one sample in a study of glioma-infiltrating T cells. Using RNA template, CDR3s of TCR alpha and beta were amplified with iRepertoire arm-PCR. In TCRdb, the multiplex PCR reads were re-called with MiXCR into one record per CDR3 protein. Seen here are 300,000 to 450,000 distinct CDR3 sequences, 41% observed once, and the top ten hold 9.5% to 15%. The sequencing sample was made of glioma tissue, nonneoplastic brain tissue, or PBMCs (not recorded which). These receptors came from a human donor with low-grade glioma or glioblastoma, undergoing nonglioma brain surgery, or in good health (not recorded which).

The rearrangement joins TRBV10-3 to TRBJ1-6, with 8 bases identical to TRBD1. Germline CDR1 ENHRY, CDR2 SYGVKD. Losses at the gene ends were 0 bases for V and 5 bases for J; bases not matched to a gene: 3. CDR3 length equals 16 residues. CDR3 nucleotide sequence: TGTGCCATCAGTGAGTCGGACAGGGTTAATAATTCACCCCTCCACTTT. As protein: CAISESDRVNNSPLHF.

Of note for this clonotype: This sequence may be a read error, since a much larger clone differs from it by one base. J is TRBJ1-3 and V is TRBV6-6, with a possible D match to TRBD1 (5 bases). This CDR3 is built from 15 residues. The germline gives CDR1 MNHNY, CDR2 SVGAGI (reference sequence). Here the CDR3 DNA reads TGTGCCAGCAGTTACAACAGGCAAACTGGAAACACCATATGTTTT. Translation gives CASSYNRQTGNTICF.

CDR3 loop: CANTRGRGGQPQHF. The CDR3, as DNA: TGTGCCAACACCCGGGGGAGGGGCGGTCAGCCCCAGCATTTT. V usage is TRBV27 and J usage is TRBJ1-5; TRBD1 might be the D (5 bases). The CDR3 is made up of 14 amino acids. Germline V CDR1 and CDR2: MNHEY, SMNVEV (reference sequence). Trimming removed 10 bases from V and 6 bases from J, with 19 bases in between.